Following are 3 T cell receptor beta chains from one sample sequenced in a study of CD8 T cells in Susac syndrome. Random hexamers were used to reverse transcribe an amount of about 0.45 to 1 ug RNA. TCRdb redid the calling of the immunoSEQ multiplex PCR reads with MiXCR, one entry per CDR3 protein. The data hold 150,000 to 200,000 distinct CDR3 sequences, with approximately 94% observed a single time. Sequencing used CD4+ T cells from PBMCs. The receptor set was obtained from a human donor with Susac syndrome.

This chain connects TRBV30 to TRBJ1-2, with 7 bases identical to TRBD1. The CDR3 totals 15 residues. V was pared by 0 bases and J by 4 bases, with 8 bases of the junction left unmatched. Germline CDR1 reads GTSNPN; CDR2 reads SVGIG (reference sequence). The CDR3 is CAWSVSGTVSYGYTF. Written as DNA, the CDR3 is TGTGCCTGGAGTGTGTCTGGGACAGTAAGCTATGGCTACACCTTC.

The chain combines TRBV2 with TRBJ1-1; a weak D match, TRBD1 (5 bases). V was clipped by 6 bases and J by 2 bases, with 10 bases between them. Germline assignment: CDR1 SNHLY and CDR2 FYNNEI. CDR3 length equals 13 residues. CDR3 sequence (DNA): TGTGCCAGCAGAGGGGACTTTAACACTGAAGCTTTCTTT. Its protein product is CASRGDFNTEAFF.

V gene TRBV7-2 combines with J gene TRBJ1-2; D gene ambiguous. This CDR3 comprises 13 residues. V dropped 2 bases and J dropped 2 bases, with 6 bases sitting between them. In germline, CDR1 is SGHTA, CDR2 FQGNSA. This CDR3 reads CASSLNGNYGYTF. In DNA form, the CDR3 reads TGTGCCAGCAGCTTAAACGGGAACTATGGCTACACCTTC. Full variable domain (missing parts from reference TRBV7-2 and TRBJ1-2): GAGVSQSPSNKVTEKGKDVELRCDPISGHTALYWYRQSLGQGLEFLIYFQGNSAPDKSGLPSDRFSAERTGGSVSTLTIQRTQQEDSAVYLCASSLNGNYGYTFGSGTRLTVV.